Sequencing of this T cell receptor (beta chain) was carried out in a study of blood T cell repertoires in COVID-19. Whole-study context: Samples of COVID-19 (acute and convalescent) were obtained from the United States, Italy and Spain.

Germline lookup yields CDR1 LGHNA and CDR2 YNFKEQ. This CDR3 is built from 12 residues. Trimming cost V 6 bases and J 0 bases, with 5 bases left between them. Sequenced by immunoSEQ multiplex PCR; TCRdb stores in-frame clones only, minus some. In the table there are some 40,000 clones, roughly 85% of which are singletons. The specimen sequenced was peripheral blood. The clonotype was recovered from a man aged 40-50 years with active COVID-19. The V gene is TRBV4-2, the J gene TRBJ1-1; D uncertain. CDR3 amino acids: CASRYMNTEAFF. The CDR3 nucleotides are TGTGCCAGCAGGTATATGAACACTGAAGCTTTCTTT.